Shown below are 24 T cell receptor beta chains from a single sample sequenced in a study of T cells in tuberculosis. Repertoires were generated with immunoSEQ multiplex PCR, while TCRdb's copy carries only in-frame clones and drops some. This repertoire shows roughly 60,000 clones, around 81% found once; its top ten account for 9.5% to 15%. Sorting used thawed, overnight-rested PBMC stained with anti-CD3, a viability dye and GMM-loaded CD1B tetramer. CD1B tetramers were loaded with Rhodococcus equi-derived C32 glucose monomycolate. The sequencing input was CD1b-GMM tetramer-negative cells sorted from PBMCs. Receptors were obtained from an adult woman with latent tuberculosis.

This chain links TRBV6-1 with TRBJ2-4; 11 bases are a match to TRBD1. V lost 4 bases to trimming and J lost 1 base; unmatched junction nucleotides: 6. The CDR3 spans 17 residues. Germline assignment: CDR1 MNHNS and CDR2 SASEGT. The CDR3 spells CASSADRGRGAKNIQYF. CDR3 nucleotides: TGTGCCAGCAGTGCGGACAGGGGGCGAGGGGCCAAAAACATTCAGTACTTC.

The rearrangement uses TRBV7-9 and TRBJ1-5, with D possibly matching TRBD1 (6 bases). V dropped 5 bases and J dropped 5 bases, with 13 bases sitting between them. The CDR3 consists of 14 residues. From germline, CDR1 is SEHNR and CDR2 FQNEAQ (reference sequence). CDR3 residues: CASSLGAGDQPQHF. CDR3 DNA sequence: TGTGCCAGCAGCCTAGGGGCAGGGGATCAGCCCCAGCATTTT.

The genes are TRBV19 and TRBJ1-3, with D unresolved. The V gene lost 6 bases and the J gene lost 4 bases, with 10 bases spanning the gap. This CDR3 contains 13 residues. Germline V gene lookup returns CDR1 LNHDA and CDR2 SQIVND (reference sequence). The CDR3 here is CASSRREGNTIYF. In DNA, the CDR3 is TGTGCCAGTAGCAGGAGGGAAGGAAACACCATATATTTT. Supplemented by reference TRBV19 and TRBJ1-3, the full variable domain reads DGGITQSPKYLFRKEGQNVTLSCEQNLNHDAMYWYRQDPGQGLRLIYYSQIVNDFQKGDIAEGYSVSREKKESFPLTVTSAQKNPTAFYLCASSRREGNTIYFGEGSWLTVV.

The chain has TRBV6-1 and TRBJ2-7; 11 bases agree with TRBD1. The V gene's germline CDR1 is MNHNS and CDR2 SASEGT. This CDR3 region has 20 residues. V lost 1 base to trimming and J lost 3 bases; unmatched junction nucleotides: 17. Here the CDR3 reads CASSEVPGTGGVLIFYEQYF. In DNA, the CDR3 is TGTGCCAGCAGTGAAGTCCCCGGGACAGGGGGTGTTCTGATTTTCTACGAGCAGTACTTC.

This chain uses TRBV2 with TRBJ2-4, with 8 bases that match TRBD1. The CDR3 runs 15 residues. V lost 6 bases and J lost 6; bases outside the gene matches: 10. CDR1 and CDR2 from the germline V gene are SNHLY and FYNNEI. The CDR3 sequence is CASRVRTGYGNIQYF. DNA for the CDR3: TGTGCCAGCAGAGTGAGGACAGGGTACGGAAACATTCAGTACTTC. The full variable domain, its missing parts supplied by reference TRBV2 and TRBJ2-4, is EPEVTQTPSHQVTQMGQEVILRCVPISNHLYFYWYRQILGQKVEFLVSFYNNEISEKSEIFDDQFSVERPDGSNFTLKIRSTKLEDSAMYFCASRVRTGYGNIQYFGAGTRLSVL.

The chain uses TRBV28 and TRBJ1-5, with 7 bases that match TRBD1. Germline V gene sequence: CDR1 MDHEN, CDR2 SYDVKM. The CDR3 extends over 15 amino acids. Germline trimming cut 7 bases from V and 1 base from J; bases unmatched to any gene: 7. CDR3 nucleotides: TGTGCCAGCACCCTAGGGGGCCTCAGCAATCAGCCCCAGCATTTT. Protein sequence: CASTLGGLSNQPQHF.

The count of this clone is one. V is TRBV19 and J is TRBJ1-6, with a weak D call TRBD1 (5 bases). Trimming cost V 0 bases and J 10 bases, with 13 bases left between them. The V gene's germline CDR1 is LNHDA and CDR2 SQIVND (reference sequence). The CDR3 has 15 amino acids. The CDR3 here is CASSIDSLGGSPLHF. The CDR3 nucleotides are TGTGCCAGTAGTATAGATAGCCTTGGGGGGTCACCCCTCCACTTT.

The chain has TRBV7-9 and TRBJ1-1, with TRBD1 matching over 10 bases. The germline gives CDR1 SEHNR, CDR2 FQNEAQ (reference sequence). V was pared by 5 bases and J by 1 base, with 7 bases of the junction left unmatched. The CDR3 contains 16 residues. CDR3 region: CASSQDRGARNTEAFF. The CDR3 DNA reads as TGTGCCAGCAGCCAGGACAGGGGGGCAAGGAACACTGAAGCTTTCTTT.

V and J are TRBV7-9 and TRBJ1-2; D is perhaps TRBD1 (6 bases). The CDR3 runs to 14 residues. V was shortened by 3 bases and J by 4 bases, with 12 bases between the two germline ends. Germline CDR1 is SEHNR and CDR2 is FQNEAQ (reference sequence). The CDR3 DNA is TGTGCCAGCAGCTTCACAGGGATGGTCTATGGCTACACCTTC. Its translation is CASSFTGMVYGYTF. The full variable domain, rest sourced from reference TRBV7-9 and TRBJ1-2, is DTGVSQNPRHKITKRGQNVTFRCDPISEHNRLYWYRQTLGQGPEFLTYFQNEAQLEKSRLLSDRFSAERPKGSFSTLEIQRTEQGDSAMYLCASSFTGMVYGYTFGSGTRLTVV.

The rearrangement uses TRBV6-5 and TRBJ1-1, with D possibly being TRBD1 (5 bases). Looked up from germline, CDR1 is MNHEY and CDR2 is SVGAGI. V lost 4 bases and J lost 11, with 17 bases in between. The CDR3 extends over 13 amino acids. CDR3 protein: CASSLQVRSRAFF. CDR3 coding DNA: TGTGCCAGCAGTTTACAGGTCCGTAGCCGGGCTTTCTTT.

J is TRBJ1-1 and V is TRBV20-1; TRBD1 agrees at 7 bases. V lost 6 bases, J lost 12 bases, and 7 bases stayed unmatched. Germline V lookup: CDR1 DFQATT, CDR2 SNEGSKA (reference sequence). This CDR3 spans 10 amino acids. The CDR3 sequence is CSAGPGGTFF. The CDR3 DNA reads TGCAGTGCGGGGCCAGGGGGAACTTTCTTT.

The rearrangement links TRBV14 to TRBJ1-3; D perhaps matches TRBD1 (5 bases). Trimming pared 0 bases from V and 0 bases from J, leaving 18 bases between. The CDR3 loop spans 19 amino acids. CDR1 and CDR2 from the germline V gene are SGHDN and FVKESK. In DNA, the CDR3 is TGTGCCAGCAGCCAAGAACCCCGACAGACTCCCCGCTCTGGAAACACCATATATTTT. This gives the protein CASSQEPRQTPRSGNTIYF.

This rearrangement joins TRBV4-3 to TRBJ2-3; 14 bases are a match to TRBD2. Unmatched junction bases numbered 4, after V lost 4 bases and J lost 4 bases. Germline values: CDR1 LGHNA, CDR2 YSLEER. The CDR3 has 16 amino acids. CDR3: CASSRRLAGGPDTQYF. The CDR3 coding sequence is TGCGCCAGCAGCCGCAGACTAGCGGGGGGGCCAGATACGCAGTATTTT.

The rearrangement uses TRBV11-2 and TRBJ1-4, with a possible D match to TRBD1 (6 bases). CDR3 length equals 14 residues. Germline V gene lookup returns CDR1 SGHAT and CDR2 FQNNGV. Trimming removed 5 bases from V and 7 bases from J, with 14 bases in between. CDR3 sequence reads: CASSPQQGGEKLFF. As DNA, the CDR3 is TGTGCCAGCAGCCCGCAACAGGGTGGTGAAAAACTGTTTTTT.

This chain joins TRBV6-1 and TRBJ2-3, with D hard to call. The CDR3 has 17 amino acids. Trimming left V 0 bases short and J 1 base short, with 14 bases between. From germline, CDR1 is MNHNS and CDR2 SASEGT. CDR3 in amino acids: CASSEAGPLPGTDTQYF. The CDR3 DNA is TGTGCCAGCAGTGAAGCAGGCCCACTACCGGGCACAGATACGCAGTATTTT.

This clone was counted between two and nine times. The rearrangement uses TRBV5-1 and TRBJ2-5; possibly TRBD1 for D (5 bases). This CDR3 contains 12 residues. Germline V gives CDR1 SGHRS, CDR2 YFSETQ. Trimming took 4 bases from V and 5 from J, leaving 9 bases between them. The CDR3 region is CASSVQGETQYF. Written as DNA, the CDR3 is TGCGCCAGCAGCGTCCAGGGCGAGACCCAGTACTTC.

The rearrangement joins TRBV28 to TRBJ1-1; 7 bases match TRBD1. Germline V gene lookup returns CDR1 MDHEN and CDR2 SYDVKM. The CDR3 is 13 amino acids. V shed 2 bases, J shed 7 bases, and the junction held 4 bases outside the gene matches. The CDR3 region is CASSLPTGLEAFF. For the CDR3, the DNA is TGTGCCAGCAGTTTACCGACAGGGCTTGAAGCTTTCTTT.

The CDR3 bases are TGCGCCAGCAGCCAAGATCGGGCGGGACAGGGTTTCTCTGGGGCCAACGTCCTGACTTTC. This encodes CASSQDRAGQGFSGANVLTF. The genes are TRBV4-1 and TRBJ2-6, with 9 nucleotides matching TRBD1. The CDR3 covers 20 residues. Trimming took 0 bases from V and 0 from J; bases not matched to a gene: 9. Per germline, CDR1 MGHRA and CDR2 YSYEKL.

This chain joins TRBV5-4 and TRBJ2-7, with TRBD2 matching 8 bases. In germline, CDR1 is SGHNT, CDR2 YYREEE (reference sequence). The CDR3 loop spans 15 amino acids. Trimming cost V 0 bases and J 6 bases; bases outside gene matches: 8. CDR3 sequence reads: CASSLGYGGAGEQYF. The CDR3 coding sequence is TGTGCCAGCAGCTTGGGGTACGGGGGGGCGGGCGAGCAGTACTTC. Looking up the rest from reference TRBV5-4 and TRBJ2-7 gives the full variable domain: ETGVTQSPTHLIKTRGQQVTLRCSSQSGHNTVSWYQQALGQGPQFIFQYYREEENGRGNFPPRFSGLQFPNYSSELNVNALELDDSALYLCASSLGYGGAGEQYFGPGTRLTVT.

The chain is built from TRBV5-8 and TRBJ2-4; perhaps TRBD1 as D (6 bases). Germline V gene lookup returns CDR1 SGHTS and CDR2 YDEGEE. The CDR3 is 17 amino acids. V was clipped by 7 bases and J by 0 bases, with 20 bases between them. CDR3 sequence: CASAALTGRLAKNIQYF. The CDR3 DNA follows: TGTGCCAGCGCCGCCCTGACAGGTCGCCTAGCCAAAAACATTCAGTACTTC.

J is TRBJ2-7 and V is TRBV28; TRBD2 aligns across 13 bases. The germline gives CDR1 MDHEN, CDR2 SYDVKM. J was trimmed by 3 bases and V by 6 bases; bases with no gene match: 5. The CDR3 contains 15 residues. In nucleotides, the CDR3 is TGTGCCAGCAGGCCAACTAGCGGGGGGGTCTACGAGCAGTACTTC. Translated: CASRPTSGGVYEQYF.

Comments on this clone: The junction departs from the called germline gene at one end, perhaps through a read error. Other DNA sequences within the sample encode an identical CDR3. V is TRBV9 and J is TRBJ1-6; perhaps TRBD1 as D (5 bases). CDR1 is SGDLS and CDR2 is YYNGEE in the germline V gene. The CDR3 is 14 amino acids. The CDR3 DNA sequence: TGTGCCAGCAGCGTAGACAGGCCAAATTCCCCCCTCCACTTT. Its protein product is CASSVDRPNSPLHF.

This rearrangement joins TRBV5-6 to TRBJ2-3, with 8 bases fitting TRBD1. The germline V gene encodes CDR1 SGHDT and CDR2 YYEEEE. The CDR3 consists of 14 residues. With V trimmed by 4 bases and J by 2 bases, 3 bases remained unmatched. The CDR3 loop is CASSPTGVTDTQYF. DNA for the CDR3: TGTGCCAGCAGCCCGACAGGGGTCACAGATACGCAGTATTTT.

The J gene is TRBJ2-7, the V gene TRBV5-1; TRBD1 aligns across 10 bases. V gave up 0 bases and J gave up 4 bases; unmatched junction bases: 7. The CDR3 has 16 residues. Germline V gene lookup returns CDR1 SGHRS and CDR2 YFSETQ. The CDR3 DNA reads TGCGCCAGCAGCTTGGCCCGGGGACAGGGGAAGTACGAGCAGTACTTC. The encoded protein is CASSLARGQGKYEQYF. The whole variable domain, remainder taken from reference TRBV5-1 and TRBJ2-7, is KAGVTQTPRYLIKTRGQQVTLSCSPISGHRSVSWYQQTPGQGLQFLFEYFSETQRNKGNFPGRFSGRQFSNSRSEMNVSTLELGDSALYLCASSLARGQGKYEQYFGPGTRLTVT.